This entry lists 24 T cell receptor beta chains sequenced from one sample in a study of identical twins. TCRdb re-called the 5' RACE reads through MiXCR, storing one row per CDR3 protein. The table lists some 1,700,000 distinct CDR3 sequences, more than 30% of them singletons. Sequencing input: cord blood. The receptors were gathered from a newborn girl in good health.

This clonotype has just a few counts. The chain employs TRBV5-1 and TRBJ1-1, with D possibly TRBD1 on 5 matching bases. Germline CDR1 and CDR2: SGHRS and YFSETQ. There are 16 residues in the CDR3. V lost 4 bases and J 1 base, leaving 17 bases between the germline ends. CDR3 sequence reads: CASSTMGGTTNTEAFF. CDR3 nucleotides: TGCGCCAGCAGCACCATGGGGGGTACGACGAACACTGAAGCTTTCTTT.

The rearrangement joins TRBV12-3 or TRBV12-4 to TRBJ2-1; TRBD2 might be the D (6 bases). The J call could be wrong; TRBJ2-7 is a better fit for the DNA end. The CDR3 covers 15 residues. CDR3 nucleotide sequence: TGTGCCAGCAGTTCCCGGCGGGGTTCCTACAATGAGCAGTACTTC. Translation gives CASSSRRGSYNEQYF.

CDR3 protein: CASSLVVRFVLGTSGGYNEQFF. The DNA for the CDR3 is TGTGCCAGCAGCTTAGTGGTGCGGTTCGTTCTAGGGACTAGCGGGGGTTACAATGAGCAGTTCTTC. The rearrangement uses TRBV11-2 and TRBJ2-1; the match to TRBD2 covers 14 bases. The CDR3 is 22 amino acids. Germline V gives CDR1 SGHAT, CDR2 FQNNGV. V lost 1 base to trimming and J lost 4 bases; unmatched junction nucleotides: 18.

V is TRBV5-1 and J is TRBJ2-5; 11 bases line up with TRBD2. Germline V CDR1 and CDR2: SGHRS, YFSETQ. This CDR3 contains 16 residues. J was trimmed by 11 bases and V by 3 bases; bases with no gene match: 15. This CDR3 reads CASSSLSGRAINEQYF. CDR3 DNA: TGCGCCAGCAGCTCCCTTAGCGGGAGGGCCATAAATGAGCAGTACTTC.

This clonotype was detected only a few times. The chain links TRBV7-9 to TRBJ2-7; tentatively, D is TRBD1 or TRBD2 (6 bases each). There are 17 residues in the CDR3. Trimming pared 2 bases from V and 1 base from J, leaving 18 bases between. Germline assignment: CDR1 SEHNR and CDR2 FQNEAQ (reference sequence). The CDR3 reads CASSLSGGGQESYEQYF. In nucleotides, the CDR3 is TGTGCCAGCAGCTTAAGTGGAGGGGGGCAGGAGTCCTACGAGCAGTACTTC.

The CDR3 DNA follows: TGTGCCAGCAGCCAAGTACCCAGGGGGCTGCGGGGCTACACCTTC. Translating it yields CASSQVPRGLRGYTF. The V call is TRBV3-1, the J call TRBJ1-2; TRBD1 matches 8 bases. Germline assignment: CDR1 LGHDT and CDR2 YNNKEL (reference sequence). Trimming at V came to 1 base and at J to 8 bases, leaving 9 bases not matched to a gene. This CDR3 region has 15 residues.

V gene TRBV4-1 combines with J gene TRBJ1-1; D not resolved. This CDR3 spans 15 amino acids. The V gene lost 2 bases and the J gene lost 0 bases, with 10 bases spanning the gap. CDR1 is MGHRA, CDR2 YSYEKL, per germline. The CDR3 loop is CASSQLAGMNTEAFF. CDR3 coding DNA: TGCGCCAGCAGCCAACTCGCGGGCATGAACACTGAAGCTTTCTTT.

This clonotype was observed a few times. The gene calls are TRBV28 and TRBJ1-5; 9 bases map to TRBD1. The CDR3 consists of 13 residues. Per the germline V gene, CDR1 is MDHEN and CDR2 is SYDVKM. With 11 bases clipped from V and 5 bases from J, the junction kept 7 bases outside the gene matches. This CDR3 is CASTGGFDQPQHF. In nucleotides, the CDR3 is TGTGCCTCGACAGGGGGGTTCGATCAGCCCCAGCATTTT.

This clonotype was counted only a few times. The chain employs TRBV6-5 and TRBJ1-1; no definite D call. The CDR3 extends over 16 amino acids. Germline assignment: CDR1 MNHEY and CDR2 SVGAGI. V was clipped by 1 base and J by 3 bases, with 15 bases between them. The CDR3 protein is CASSYFMRGDYTEAFF. The CDR3 DNA reads as TGTGCCAGCAGTTACTTCATGCGGGGAGATTACACTGAAGCTTTCTTT.

The rearrangement joins TRBV3-1 to TRBJ2-3, with a tentative D call TRBD1 (6 bases). Per the germline V gene, CDR1 is LGHDT and CDR2 is YNNKEL (reference sequence). CDR3 length: 15 residues. V shed 5 bases and J shed 2 bases, with 14 bases lying between them. The CDR3 region is CASSYYGQITDTQYF. CDR3 coding DNA: TGTGCCAGCAGCTACTATGGACAGATCACAGATACGCAGTATTTT.

The rearrangement joins TRBV28 to TRBJ2-6, with TRBD1 matching 7 bases. There are 19 residues in the CDR3. Germline lookup yields CDR1 MDHEN and CDR2 SYDVKM. Unmatched junction bases numbered 11, after V lost 3 bases and J lost 0 bases. The CDR3 protein is CASSFRKGAPLSGANVLTF. CDR3 in DNA: TGTGCCAGCAGTTTTCGGAAGGGGGCCCCTCTCTCTGGGGCCAACGTCCTGACTTTC.

The gene calls are TRBV28 and TRBJ2-5; TRBD1 matches at 8 bases. CDR3 length: 12 amino acids. The trim removed 7 bases at V and 11 bases at J, leaving 9 bases unmatched. Germline CDR1 MDHEN, CDR2 SYDVKM. This chain's CDR3 is CASKGQDYEQYF. For the CDR3, the DNA is TGTGCCAGCAAGGGACAGGACTATGAGCAGTACTTC.

At least ten counts were recorded for this clonotype. Germline and junction disagree at one end, which may indicate a read error. J is TRBJ2-1 and V is TRBV7-9; 13 bases line up with TRBD2. Germline V gene data show CDR1 as SEHNR and CDR2 as FQNEAQ (reference sequence). The CDR3 contains 16 residues. The CDR3 bases are TGCGCCAGCAGCTCGCCCGGACTAGCGGGGGTCAATGAGCAGTTCTTC. This translates into CASSSPGLAGVNEQFF.

The chain recombines TRBV29-1 with TRBJ1-6; no firm D call. Germline lookup yields CDR1 SQVTM and CDR2 ANQGSEA. The CDR3 is made up of 12 amino acids. V was clipped by 0 bases and J by 12 bases, with 9 bases between them. The CDR3 protein is CSVEDSSGPLHF. The CDR3 region has the DNA TGCAGCGTTGAAGACAGCTCGGGACCCCTCCACTTT. Filled out from reference TRBV29-1 and TRBJ1-6, the complete variable domain reads SAVISQKPSRDICQRGTSLTIQCQVDSQVTMMFWYRQQPGQSLTLIATANQGSEATYESGFVIDKFPISRPNLTFSTLTVSNMSPEDSSIYLCSVEDSSGPLHFGNGTRLTVT.

V is TRBV28 and J is TRBJ2-3, with 7 bases matching TRBD2. This CDR3 contains 16 residues. V lost 7 bases to trimming and J lost 0 bases; unmatched junction nucleotides: 10. Germline V gene lookup returns CDR1 MDHEN and CDR2 SYDVKM. CDR3 nucleotides: TGTGCCAGCAATCCACCCAGACTAGCTAGCACAGATACGCAGTATTTT. Its protein is CASNPPRLASTDTQYF. The variable domain in full, completed from reference TRBV28 and TRBJ2-3, reads DVKVTQSSRYLVKRTGEKVFLECVQDMDHENMFWYRQDPGLGLRLIYFSYDVKMKEKGDIPEGYSVSREKKERFSLILESASTNQTSMYLCASNPPRLASTDTQYFGPGTRLTVL.

J is TRBJ2-1 and V is TRBV20-1; weak D call: TRBD2 (5 bases). The V and J ends lost 0 bases and 7 bases respectively, with 22 bases between them. This CDR3 has 17 amino acids. In germline, CDR1 is DFQATT, CDR2 SNEGSKA (reference sequence). The CDR3 DNA is TGCAGTGCTAGAGACCGCAAGACTAAACGTACTCGGAATGAGCAGTTCTTC. Protein sequence: CSARDRKTKRTRNEQFF.

This clonotype showed up just a few times. J is TRBJ2-1 and V is TRBV12-3 or TRBV12-4, with 10 bases that match TRBD1. Trimming took 7 bases from V and 7 from J; bases not matched to a gene: 13. The CDR3 sequence is 16 residues long. CDR3 region: CASTPGTGQGRNEQFF. The CDR3 bases are TGTGCCAGCACCCCTGGGACGGGACAGGGGAGAAATGAGCAGTTCTTC.

This clonotype has only a few counts. The chain uses TRBV7-2 and TRBJ2-7, with D perhaps TRBD2 (6 bases). From germline, CDR1 is SGHTA and CDR2 FQGNSA. The V gene lost 5 bases and the J gene lost 2 bases, with 13 bases spanning the gap. CDR3 length equals 14 residues. The CDR3 region is CASSRTNSAYEQYF. The CDR3 DNA reads as TGTGCCAGCAGCAGGACTAATAGTGCCTACGAGCAGTACTTC. The variable domain in full, completed from reference TRBV7-2 and TRBJ2-7, reads GAGVSQSPSNKVTEKGKDVELRCDPISGHTALYWYRQSLGQGLEFLIYFQGNSAPDKSGLPSDRFSAERTGGSVSTLTIQRTQQEDSAVYLCASSRTNSAYEQYFGPGTRLTVT.

A word on this clonotype: The junction does not match germline at one end; this may be a read error. The chain combines TRBV15 with TRBJ2-3; TRBD1 matches 9 bases. The CDR3 consists of 14 residues. Germline-derived CDR1 and CDR2 are LNHNV and YYDKDF (reference sequence). In DNA form, the CDR3 reads TGTGCCGCCAGCAGGGACAGGGCCACAGATACGCAGTATTTT. It translates to CAASRDRATDTQYF.

The chain links TRBV7-8 to TRBJ2-1; D is possibly TRBD2 (6 bases). CDR3 length: 15 amino acids. CDR1 and CDR2 (germline): SGHVS, FQNEAQ. Trimming removed 5 bases from V and 8 bases from J, with 19 bases in between. The CDR3 loop is CASSPQRAAVYEQFF. CDR3 nucleotide sequence: TGTGCCAGCAGCCCCCAGCGGGCGGCGGTCTATGAGCAGTTCTTC.

This chain joins TRBV20-1 and TRBJ1-4; 8 bases map to TRBD1. CDR3 length: 15 residues. CDR1 and CDR2 from the germline V gene are DFQATT and SNEGSKA (reference sequence). V was pared by 2 bases and J by 4 bases, with 6 bases of the junction left unmatched. CDR3 in DNA: TGCAGTGCTAGACGGCCGGGACAGGATAATGAAAAACTGTTTTTT. It specifies CSARRPGQDNEKLFF.

V is TRBV10-3 and J is TRBJ1-1; 9 nucleotides line up with TRBD1. Germline CDR1 ENHRY, CDR2 SYGVKD. With 6 bases clipped from V and 3 bases from J, the junction kept 5 bases outside the gene matches. The CDR3 length is 14 residues. This CDR3 reads CAIRKQGADTEAFF. The CDR3 nucleotides read TGTGCCATCAGGAAACAGGGGGCGGACACTGAAGCTTTCTTT.

This clonotype has a single count. In DNA form, the CDR3 reads TGTGCCAGCAGTCCTCAGGGGGCGAGATACGAGCAGTACTTC. It specifies CASSPQGARYEQYF. The gene calls are TRBV28 and TRBJ2-5; 8 bases align to TRBD1. The end of the DNA aligns better with TRBJ2-7, so the J call may be wrong. CDR3 length equals 14 residues. The germline gives CDR1 MDHEN, CDR2 SYDVKM.

This clonotype was seen only a few times. This chain joins TRBV27 and TRBJ1-1; 8 nucleotides line up with TRBD1. CDR3 length equals 14 residues. Germline V gene sequence: CDR1 MNHEY, CDR2 SMNVEV (reference sequence). V lost 7 bases, J lost 1 base, and 5 bases stayed unmatched. CDR3 sequence (DNA): TGTGCCAGCACCGCGACAGGGGCGAACACTGAAGCTTTCTTT. It encodes CASTATGANTEAFF.